One and the same sample provided the 13 T cell receptor beta chains below, sequenced in a study of PD-1 blockade in classical Hodgkin lymphoma. Time point here: cycle 4 day 1 (C4D1), after six to seven weeks of nivolumab. In every patient, relapse followed autologous stem cell transplantation, while exposure to brentuximab vedotin differed. Negative selection with magnetic separation was used to purify CD4+ T cells from thawed PBMCs. TCRdb's copy holds only in-frame clones and misses some; the assay was immunoSEQ multiplex PCR. The sample yields over 10,000 clones, more than 70% seen once. The specimen was CD4+ T cells from blood, collected before the fourth cycle of nivolumab. The receptor set was obtained from a human donor with classical Hodgkin lymphoma.

This chain uses TRBV19 with TRBJ2-5; maybe TRBD1 (5 bases). Trimming removed 1 base from V and 4 bases from J, with 7 bases in between. The germline CDR1 and CDR2 sequences are LNHDA and SQIVND (reference sequence). CDR3 length: 13 amino acids. The CDR3 loop reads CASSIGQRETQYF. CDR3 sequence (DNA): TGTGCCAGTAGTATAGGACAGAGAGAGACCCAGTACTTC.

The J gene is TRBJ1-3, the V gene TRBV7-2, with D perhaps matching TRBD1 (6 bases). The CDR3 sequence is 16 residues long. The germline gives CDR1 SGHTA, CDR2 FQGNSA. V lost 1 base and J 0 bases, leaving 10 bases between the germline ends. The CDR3 sequence: CASSLVGAGSGNTIYF. The DNA of the CDR3 is TGTGCCAGCAGCTTAGTGGGGGCGGGCTCTGGAAACACCATATATTTT. Full variable domain (remainder filled in from reference TRBV7-2 and TRBJ1-3): GAGVSQSPSNKVTEKGKDVELRCDPISGHTALYWYRQSLGQGLEFLIYFQGNSAPDKSGLPSDRFSAERTGGSVSTLTIQRTQQEDSAVYLCASSLVGAGSGNTIYFGEGSWLTVV.

The V call is TRBV6-6, the J call TRBJ1-5; weak D call: TRBD1 (6 bases). The CDR3 length is 16 residues. CDR1 is MNHNY, CDR2 SVGAGI, per germline (reference sequence). V lost 5 bases, J lost 4 bases, and 18 bases lay in between. CDR3 residues: CASSPIGGGSNQPQHF. The CDR3 DNA sequence: TGTGCCAGCAGTCCCATCGGAGGGGGAAGTAATCAGCCCCAGCATTTT.

This clone was counted a few times. The V gene is TRBV10-3, the J gene TRBJ2-7; D call uncertain. Germline CDR1 and CDR2: ENHRY and SYGVKD. V lost 11 bases and J 3 bases, leaving 11 bases between the germline ends. The CDR3 has 11 amino acids. CDR3 in amino acids: CAVQENYEQYF. For the CDR3, the DNA is TGTGCCGTCCAGGAGAACTACGAGCAGTACTTC.

The J gene is TRBJ2-7, the V gene TRBV15, with D perhaps matching TRBD2 (5 bases). CDR1 LNHNV and CDR2 YYDKDF come from the germline V gene (reference sequence). CDR3 length equals 13 residues. Trimming shortened V by 3 bases and J by 1 base, and 7 bases separated the two germline ends. As DNA, the CDR3 is TGTGCCACCAGCAGGCGCGGGTCCTACGAGCAGTACTTC. Its translation is CATSRRGSYEQYF.

J is TRBJ2-1 and V is TRBV30; possible D gene TRBD1, 5 bases. The germline V and J ends were trimmed by 1 base and 7 bases, with 20 bases remaining between them. The germline V gene encodes CDR1 GTSNPN and CDR2 SVGIG (reference sequence). This CDR3 is built from 16 residues. The CDR3 coding sequence is TGTGCCTGGAGTGGCCTTTTTTCAGGGAACGGTAATGAGCAGTTCTTC. Translated, it gives CAWSGLFSGNGNEQFF.

The V and J genes are TRBV4-1 and TRBJ2-7; TRBD2 aligns across 8 bases. Trimming cost V 2 bases and J 7 bases; bases outside gene matches: 13. This CDR3 spans 16 amino acids. CDR1 MGHRA and CDR2 YSYEKL come from the germline V gene. In DNA form, the CDR3 reads TGCGCCAGCAGCCAAAGCCCTCGGAGGCGGGAGGATGAGCAGTACTTC. Translated: CASSQSPRRREDEQYF.

This chain joins TRBV7-9 and TRBJ1-6; unclear D gene. V shed 5 bases and J shed 0 bases, with 11 bases lying between them. Germline V CDR1 and CDR2: SEHNR, FQNEAQ (reference sequence). The CDR3 is made up of 16 amino acids. The CDR3 protein is CASSPPGSSYNSPLHF. CDR3 coding DNA: TGTGCCAGCAGCCCTCCGGGGAGCTCCTATAATTCACCCCTCCACTTT.

Written as DNA, the CDR3 is TGTGCCAGCAGTTACAGGGCAGGGATGAGAGAAGCTTTCTTT. The encoded protein is CASSYRAGMREAFF. The chain carries TRBV6-5 and TRBJ1-1; D perhaps matches TRBD1 (5 bases). The CDR3 sequence is 14 residues long. With 2 bases removed from V and 8 bases from J, the gap between germline ends came to 15 bases. The V gene's germline CDR1 is MNHEY and CDR2 SVGAGI.

The gene calls are TRBV29-1 and TRBJ2-5; unclear D gene. CDR1 SQVTM and CDR2 ANQGSEA come from the germline V gene. The CDR3 extends over 13 amino acids. V lost 4 bases and J lost 2, with 11 bases in between. This chain's CDR3 is CSVVSHYQETQYF. DNA for the CDR3: TGCAGCGTTGTCAGCCATTATCAAGAGACCCAGTACTTC.

The genes are TRBV7-9 and TRBJ1-2; D uncertain. The CDR3 loop spans 12 amino acids. CDR1 and CDR2 from the germline V gene are SEHNR and FQNEAQ (reference sequence). Trimming shortened V by 2 bases and J by 7 bases, and 8 bases separated the two germline ends. The DNA of the CDR3 is TGTGCCAGCAGCTTACTAAGTTTTGGCTACACCTTC. Translating gives CASSLLSFGYTF.

This chain links TRBV5-1 with TRBJ2-1; D remains unclear. The CDR3 is 13 residues long. The V end lost 0 bases, the J end lost 8 bases, and 9 bases lay between the germline ends. Germline assignment: CDR1 SGHRS and CDR2 YFSETQ. CDR3 nucleotide sequence: TGCGCCAGCAGCTTGGATGGGGTCCATGAGCAGTTCTTC. This encodes CASSLDGVHEQFF.

This chain connects TRBV5-1 to TRBJ1-5; D unclear. In germline, CDR1 is SGHRS, CDR2 YFSETQ. The CDR3 spans 13 residues. The V gene lost 2 bases and the J gene lost 6 bases, with 9 bases spanning the gap. CDR3 nucleotide sequence: TGCGCCAGCAGCTTCAGCGGGAGTCAGCCCCAGCATTTT. As protein: CASSFSGSQPQHF. The entire variable domain, with the rest obtained from reference TRBV5-1 and TRBJ1-5, is as follows: KAGVTQTPRYLIKTRGQQVTLSCSPISGHRSVSWYQQTPGQGLQFLFEYFSETQRNKGNFPGRFSGRQFSNSRSEMNVSTLELGDSALYLCASSFSGSQPQHFGDGTRLSIL.